A single sample gave rise to the 30 T cell receptor beta chains below, sequenced in a study of blood T cell repertoires in COVID-19. Produced via immunoSEQ multiplex PCR; TCRdb's table is partial and in-frame only. The sample consists of roughly 150,000 clones, about 87% of them appearing once. Material for sequencing was peripheral blood. Every receptor here comes from a woman over 75 with COVID-19, enrolled during active disease.

The chain combines TRBV15 with TRBJ2-3; 7 bases map to TRBD2. J was trimmed by 0 bases and V by 1 base; bases with no gene match: 7. The CDR3 contains 17 residues. The V gene's germline CDR1 is LNHNV and CDR2 YYDKDF (reference sequence). The CDR3 bases are TGTGCCACCAGCAGAGCTTTTGGCGGGAGTAGCACAGATACGCAGTATTTT. It yields the protein CATSRAFGGSSTDTQYF.

The rearrangement links TRBV28 to TRBJ1-4; weak D call: TRBD1 (5 bases). V was pared by 4 bases and J by 8 bases, with 20 bases between. Germline V gene lookup returns CDR1 MDHEN and CDR2 SYDVKM. CDR3 size: 16 residues. The CDR3 reads CASSSGGVTSGEKLFF. Here the CDR3 DNA reads TGTGCCAGCAGTTCCGGGGGGGTGACTAGCGGCGAAAAACTGTTTTTT. The full variable domain, its missing parts supplied by reference TRBV28 and TRBJ1-4, is DVKVTQSSRYLVKRTGEKVFLECVQDMDHENMFWYRQDPGLGLRLIYFSYDVKMKEKGDIPEGYSVSREKKERFSLILESASTNQTSMYLCASSSGGVTSGEKLFFGSGTQLSVL.

This chain joins TRBV28 and TRBJ1-2; D is ambiguous. This CDR3 contains 11 residues. The V end lost 6 bases, the J end lost 3 bases, and 5 bases lay between the germline ends. Germline assignment: CDR1 MDHEN and CDR2 SYDVKM. The CDR3 nucleotides are TGTGCCAGCAGCCGAGACTATGGCTACACCTTC. Residues: CASSRDYGYTF.

V and J are TRBV25-1 and TRBJ1-1, with TRBD1 identical over 7 bases. The CDR3 is 14 residues long. With 3 bases clipped from V and 4 bases from J, the junction kept 5 bases outside the gene matches. CDR1 MGHDK and CDR2 SYGVNS come from the germline V gene. This CDR3 reads CASSETGTSTEAFF. CDR3 DNA sequence: TGTGCCAGCAGTGAGACAGGGACCAGCACTGAAGCTTTCTTT.

The chain uses TRBV19 and TRBJ1-1; TRBD1 aligns across 10 bases. The germline CDR1 and CDR2 sequences are LNHDA and SQIVND (reference sequence). The CDR3 runs to 14 residues. V was clipped by 6 bases and J by 7 bases; unmatched bases: 8. The CDR3 nucleotides are TGTGCCAGTAGGCCCCAAGGACAGGGGGTTGAAGCTTTCTTT. Translating gives CASRPQGQGVEAFF.

The chain carries TRBV3-1 (or the pseudogene TRBV3-2) and TRBJ1-4; D gene ambiguous. CDR1 LGHDT and CDR2 YNNKEL come from the germline V gene (reference sequence). The CDR3 runs 12 residues. V lost 1 base and J lost 6, with 3 bases in between. In DNA, the CDR3 is TGTGCCAGCAGCCAAGCTTATGAAAAACTGTTTTTT. Translation: CASSQAYEKLFF.

CDR3: CATEGLRAGELFF. The CDR3 coding sequence is TGTGCCACCGAGGGACTACGGGCCGGGGAGCTGTTTTTT. This sequence joins TRBV28 and TRBJ2-2, with 7 positions matching TRBD2. J was trimmed by 6 bases and V by 10 bases; bases with no gene match: 8. Germline CDR1 is MDHEN and CDR2 is SYDVKM. The CDR3 length is 13 residues.

This sequence joins TRBV5-4 and TRBJ1-2; 7 bases match TRBD1. The CDR3 consists of 16 residues. Germline trimming cut 0 bases from V and 4 bases from J; bases unmatched to any gene: 9. From germline, CDR1 is SGHNT and CDR2 YYREEE (reference sequence). The CDR3 spells CASSLDVKGASYGYTF. The CDR3 region has the DNA TGTGCCAGCAGCTTGGATGTAAAGGGGGCAAGCTATGGCTACACCTTC.

The chain carries TRBV10-2 and TRBJ2-1, with TRBD1 matching 8 bases. The CDR3 is 17 amino acids. Germline CDR1 reads WSHSY; CDR2 reads SAAADI. Trimming cost V 6 bases and J 5 bases; bases outside gene matches: 15. CDR3 in amino acids: CASSVGTGWPSHNEQFF. DNA of the CDR3: TGCGCCAGCAGCGTAGGGACAGGCTGGCCGTCCCACAATGAGCAGTTCTTC.

This clone was observed a handful of times. The chain has TRBV28 and TRBJ1-2; D unresolved. Per germline, CDR1 MDHEN and CDR2 SYDVKM. The CDR3 extends over 15 amino acids. The V end lost 8 bases, the J end lost 8 bases, and 24 bases lay between the germline ends. The CDR3 bases are TGTGCCAGCCGAAGCCCGGCAGTGACGGCGGGGGGCTACACCTTC. It translates to CASRSPAVTAGGYTF.

The chain is built from TRBV20-1 and TRBJ2-3; 8 nucleotides agree with TRBD2. The J segment lost 0 bases and the V segment lost 3 bases, leaving 8 bases of the junction unmatched. CDR1 is DFQATT and CDR2 is SNEGSKA in the germline V gene (reference sequence). The CDR3 is 16 amino acids. Written as DNA, the CDR3 is TGCAGTGCTAGTGGTCGGACTAGCTTTAGCACAGATACGCAGTATTTT. It specifies CSASGRTSFSTDTQYF.

V gene TRBV6-1 combines with J gene TRBJ2-7; D is undetermined. This CDR3 has 14 amino acids. Trimming cost V 1 base and J 3 bases, with 10 bases left between them. Germline assignment: CDR1 MNHNS and CDR2 SASEGT. CDR3: CASSEGPANYEQYF. In nucleotides, the CDR3 is TGTGCCAGCAGTGAAGGCCCTGCGAACTACGAGCAGTACTTC.

A word on this clone: The same CDR3 can be traced to other DNA sequences in this sample. This chain links TRBV29-1 with TRBJ2-7, with 10 bases fitting TRBD2. Germline CDR1 reads SQVTM; CDR2 reads ANQGSEA. There are 15 residues in the CDR3. Germline trimming cut 4 bases from V and 0 bases from J; bases unmatched to any gene: 6. The CDR3 loop reads CSVAGLAESSYEQYF. The CDR3 region has the DNA TGCAGCGTTGCAGGACTAGCGGAGAGCTCCTACGAGCAGTACTTC.

The chain joins TRBV5-1 to TRBJ2-1; no reliable D call. The length of the CDR3 is 13 residues. Deletions cut 4 bases from V and 1 base from J, with 6 bases between. Germline CDR1 is SGHRS and CDR2 is YFSETQ. The CDR3 loop is CASSGLSYNEQFF. CDR3 coding DNA: TGCGCCAGCAGCGGGCTGTCCTACAATGAGCAGTTCTTC.

The chain employs TRBV6-6 and TRBJ1-1; 11 nucleotides line up with TRBD1. CDR1 is MNHNY, CDR2 SVGAGI, per germline (reference sequence). This CDR3 comprises 12 residues. V dropped 6 bases and J dropped 12; count of bases not matched to a gene: 6. This CDR3 is CASSGQGAVTFF. The CDR3 DNA sequence: TGTGCCAGCAGCGGACAGGGGGCGGTAACTTTCTTT.

The rearrangement joins TRBV2 to TRBJ1-5; 7 bases align to TRBD1. The CDR3 has 14 amino acids. Germline trimming cut 5 bases from V and 7 bases from J; bases unmatched to any gene: 8. Germline CDR1 and CDR2: SNHLY and FYNNEI. The DNA for the CDR3 is TGTGCCAGCAGTTCACAGGGGAGAAGGCAGCCCCAGCATTTT. Encoded protein: CASSSQGRRQPQHF.

The chain recombines TRBV5-1 with TRBJ2-3; TRBD1 is a possible D gene (5 bases). The length of the CDR3 is 16 residues. Germline values: CDR1 SGHRS, CDR2 YFSETQ. The ends were cut back, 3 bases at V and 0 bases at J, with 14 bases in the middle. In nucleotides, the CDR3 is TGCGCCAGCAGCTCAACAGGAAAGACTAGCACAGATACGCAGTATTTT. It codes for CASSSTGKTSTDTQYF.

The chain employs TRBV11-2 and TRBJ2-5; perhaps TRBD2 as D (6 bases). From germline, CDR1 is SGHAT and CDR2 FQNNGV. V dropped 3 bases and J dropped 3 bases, with 17 bases sitting between them. The CDR3 is made up of 16 amino acids. Here the CDR3 reads CASSFGGAGIEETQYF. CDR3 in DNA: TGTGCCAGCAGCTTTGGCGGGGCGGGGATAGAAGAGACCCAGTACTTC.

Regarding this clone: At one boundary the junction diverges from the germline segment, which might be a read error. The rearrangement joins TRBV6-5 to TRBJ1-5, with D possibly TRBD1 on 6 matching bases. The CDR3 contains 15 residues. Looked up from germline, CDR1 is MNHEY and CDR2 is SVGAGI. CDR3 DNA: TGTGCCGGCAGTCCCAGGGGAAATGGCAATCAGCCCCAGCATTTT. Amino acids: CAGSPRGNGNQPQHF.

The chain joins TRBV20-1 to TRBJ1-1; TRBD1 is a possible D gene (5 bases). The length of the CDR3 is 14 residues. Trimming took off 3 bases at V and 4 bases at J, with 15 bases between the two ends. The germline CDR1 and CDR2 sequences are DFQATT and SNEGSKA (reference sequence). The CDR3 nucleotides are TGCAGTGCTAGTGGGCAGGGAAGGGGCACTGAAGCTTTCTTT. It specifies CSASGQGRGTEAFF.

The chain has TRBV12-3 or TRBV12-4 and TRBJ2-1; a possible D gene is TRBD1 (5 bases). V was pared by 3 bases and J by 6 bases, with 9 bases between. The CDR3 is made up of 13 amino acids. The CDR3 coding sequence is TGTGCCAGCAGTTTGGTAGGGGTCAATGAGCAGTTCTTC. Translated: CASSLVGVNEQFF.

This chain links TRBV7-9 with TRBJ2-5, with TRBD1 matching 9 bases. Germline V gene lookup returns CDR1 SEHNR and CDR2 FQNEAQ (reference sequence). CDR3 size: 15 residues. After removal of 5 bases from V and 1 base from J, the junction contained 5 bases not matched to a gene. The CDR3 here is CASSPRDRAQETQYF. CDR3 DNA sequence: TGTGCCAGCAGCCCCCGGGACAGGGCCCAAGAGACCCAGTACTTC.

V usage is TRBV5-8 and J usage is TRBJ1-5, with 10 nucleotides matching TRBD1. This CDR3 spans 14 amino acids. Germline V gives CDR1 SGHTS, CDR2 YDEGEE. The trim removed 6 bases at V and 4 bases at J, leaving 4 bases unmatched. The CDR3 protein is CASTGQGVNQPQHF. The CDR3 region has the DNA TGTGCCAGCACCGGACAGGGGGTAAATCAGCCCCAGCATTTT.

The chain joins TRBV24-1 to TRBJ2-5; tentative D call: TRBD1 (6 bases). Germline-derived CDR1 and CDR2 are KGHDR and SFDVKD. The CDR3 contains 14 residues. The V end lost 2 bases, the J end lost 2 bases, and 8 bases lay between the germline ends. This CDR3 reads CATSDSDRQETQYF. The CDR3 DNA follows: TGTGCCACCAGTGATTCGGACAGACAAGAGACCCAGTACTTC.

In DNA form, the CDR3 reads TGTGCCAGTAGTATTCGACAGTCGGCAGATACGCAGTATTTT. Its protein is CASSIRQSADTQYF. This chain connects TRBV19 to TRBJ2-3; weak D call: TRBD1 (5 bases). This CDR3 has 14 amino acids. The germline CDR1 and CDR2 sequences are LNHDA and SQIVND (reference sequence). The V and J ends lost 3 bases and 4 bases respectively, with 11 bases between them.

The V call is TRBV5-1, the J call TRBJ1-1; no firm D call. V was shortened by 3 bases and J by 4 bases, with 13 bases between the two germline ends. From germline, CDR1 is SGHRS and CDR2 YFSETQ. This CDR3 has 14 residues. The CDR3: CASSSLDGGTEAFF. The CDR3, as DNA: TGCGCCAGCAGCTCCCTAGACGGCGGCACTGAAGCTTTCTTT.

The chain uses TRBV7-6 and TRBJ2-2, with TRBD2 identical over 13 bases. V lost 5 bases, J lost 9 bases, and 9 bases stayed unmatched. This CDR3 is built from 16 residues. In germline, CDR1 is SGHVS, CDR2 FNYEAQ. The CDR3 reads CASSPGLAGVGRELFF. CDR3 sequence (DNA): TGTGCCAGCAGCCCAGGACTAGCGGGAGTTGGAAGGGAGCTGTTTTTT.

This clone was counted between two and nine times. The chain uses TRBV7-9 and TRBJ2-7; tentative D call: TRBD2 (6 bases). The CDR3 has 15 residues. Germline V CDR1 and CDR2: SEHNR, FQNEAQ (reference sequence). The germline V and J ends were trimmed by 5 bases and 6 bases, with 20 bases remaining between them. CDR3 amino acids: CASSRPGLQAGEQYF. CDR3 DNA: TGTGCCAGCAGCCGACCGGGACTCCAGGCGGGCGAGCAGTACTTC.

The V call is TRBV5-1, the J call TRBJ2-7, with 11 bases aligning to TRBD2. The V and J ends lost 4 bases and 0 bases, in that order; junction bases with no gene match: 6. Looked up from germline, CDR1 is SGHRS and CDR2 is YFSETQ. This CDR3 comprises 16 residues. For the CDR3, the DNA is TGCGCCAGCAGCGGGGGACTAGCGGCCTCCTCCTACGAGCAGTACTTC. Residues: CASSGGLAASSYEQYF.

The chain couples TRBV28 to TRBJ2-7, with D perhaps TRBD1 (5 bases). The CDR3 covers 14 residues. The germline gives CDR1 MDHEN, CDR2 SYDVKM. V was clipped by 5 bases and J by 9 bases, with 20 bases between them. The CDR3 spells CASSPLVGVTGQYF. The DNA of the CDR3 is TGTGCCAGCAGTCCGCTCGTTGGGGTTACAGGGCAGTACTTC.